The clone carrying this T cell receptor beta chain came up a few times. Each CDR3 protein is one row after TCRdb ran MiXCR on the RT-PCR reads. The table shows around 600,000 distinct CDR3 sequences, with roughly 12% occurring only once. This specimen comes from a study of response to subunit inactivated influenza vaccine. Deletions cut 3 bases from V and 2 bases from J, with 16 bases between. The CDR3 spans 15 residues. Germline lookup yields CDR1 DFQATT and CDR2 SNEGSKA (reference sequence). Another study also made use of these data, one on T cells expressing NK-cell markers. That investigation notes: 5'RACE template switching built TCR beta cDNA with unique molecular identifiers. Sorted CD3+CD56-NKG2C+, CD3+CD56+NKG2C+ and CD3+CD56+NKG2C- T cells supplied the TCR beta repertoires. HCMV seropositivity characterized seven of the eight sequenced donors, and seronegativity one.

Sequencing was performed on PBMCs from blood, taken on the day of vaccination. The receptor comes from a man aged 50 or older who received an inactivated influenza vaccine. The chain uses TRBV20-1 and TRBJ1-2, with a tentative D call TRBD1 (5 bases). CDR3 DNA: TGCAGTGCTAGCTCCAGGTTGGGGGTCAACTATGGCTACACCTTC. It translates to CSASSRLGVNYGYTF.